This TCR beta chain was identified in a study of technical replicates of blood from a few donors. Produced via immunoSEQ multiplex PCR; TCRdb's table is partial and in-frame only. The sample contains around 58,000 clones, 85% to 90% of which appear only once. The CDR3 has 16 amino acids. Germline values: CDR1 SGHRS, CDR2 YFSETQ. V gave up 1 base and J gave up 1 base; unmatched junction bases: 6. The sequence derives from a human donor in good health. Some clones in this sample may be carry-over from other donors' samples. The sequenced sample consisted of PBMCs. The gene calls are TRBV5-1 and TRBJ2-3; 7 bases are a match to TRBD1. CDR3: CASSLRGQERTDTQYF. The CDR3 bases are TGCGCCAGCAGCTTGCGCGGACAGGAGCGCACAGATACGCAGTATTTT. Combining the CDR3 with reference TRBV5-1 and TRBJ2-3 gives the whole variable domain KAGVTQTPRYLIKTRGQQVTLSCSPISGHRSVSWYQQTPGQGLQFLFEYFSETQRNKGNFPGRFSGRQFSNSRSEMNVSTLELGDSALYLCASSLRGQERTDTQYFGPGTRLTVL.